The subject of this entry is one T cell receptor beta chain. The sample carries other DNA sequences with the same CDR3. This specimen comes from a study of blood T cell repertoires in COVID-19. As processed by the authors: Amplifying reference gene primers gave estimates of nucleated cell counts. Assay: immunoSEQ multiplex PCR; the TCRdb copy retains only in-frame clones and omits some. That table gives V, J and clone size, and the DNA gave D and trimming. This sample yields about 160,000 clones, of which approximately 80% are seen a single time; roughly 2.9% belongs to the top ten. Germline V gives CDR1 SQVTM, CDR2 ANQGSEA. The CDR3 is 11 amino acids. V dropped 4 bases and J dropped 3 bases, with 3 bases sitting between them.

The source is a woman aged 55-69 years with acute or convalescent COVID-19. Sequenced input: peripheral blood. The rearrangement uses TRBV29-1 and TRBJ2-2; D not resolved. The CDR3 region has the DNA TGCAGCGTTGGCGACACCGGGGAGCTGTTTTTT. The encoded protein is CSVGDTGELFF.